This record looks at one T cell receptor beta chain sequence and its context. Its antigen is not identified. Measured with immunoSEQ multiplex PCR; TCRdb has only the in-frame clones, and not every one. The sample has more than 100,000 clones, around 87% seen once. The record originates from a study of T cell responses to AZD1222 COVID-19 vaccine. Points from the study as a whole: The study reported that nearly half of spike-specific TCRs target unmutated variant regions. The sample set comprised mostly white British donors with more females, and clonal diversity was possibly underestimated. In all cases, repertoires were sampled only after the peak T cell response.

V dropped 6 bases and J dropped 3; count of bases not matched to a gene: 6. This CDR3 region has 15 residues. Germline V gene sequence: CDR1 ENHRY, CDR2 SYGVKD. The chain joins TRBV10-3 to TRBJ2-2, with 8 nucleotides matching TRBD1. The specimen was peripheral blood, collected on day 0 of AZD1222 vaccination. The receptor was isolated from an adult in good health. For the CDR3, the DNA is TGTGCCATCAGGGTGACAGGGGAGGACACCGGGGAGCTGTTTTTT. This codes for CAIRVTGEDTGELFF.